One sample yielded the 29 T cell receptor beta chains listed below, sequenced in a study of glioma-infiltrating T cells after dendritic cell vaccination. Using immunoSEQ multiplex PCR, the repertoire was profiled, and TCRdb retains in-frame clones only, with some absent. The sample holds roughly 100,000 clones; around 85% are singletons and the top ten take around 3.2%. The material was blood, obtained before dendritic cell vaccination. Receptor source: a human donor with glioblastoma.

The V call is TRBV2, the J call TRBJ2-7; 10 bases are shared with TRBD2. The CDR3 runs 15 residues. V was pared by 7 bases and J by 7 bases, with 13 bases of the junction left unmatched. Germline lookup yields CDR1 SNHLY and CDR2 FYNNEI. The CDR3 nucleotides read TGTGCCAGCACCCTCAGCGGGAGGGCCGGTTTGGAGCAGTACTTC. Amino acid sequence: CASTLSGRAGLEQYF.

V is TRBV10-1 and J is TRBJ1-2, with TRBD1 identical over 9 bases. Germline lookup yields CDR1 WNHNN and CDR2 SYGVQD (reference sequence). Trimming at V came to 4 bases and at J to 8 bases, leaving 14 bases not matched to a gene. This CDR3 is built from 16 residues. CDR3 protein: CASSGSPGQGLEGYTF. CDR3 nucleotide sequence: TGCGCCAGCAGTGGATCCCCGGGACAGGGTCTTGAGGGCTACACCTTC.

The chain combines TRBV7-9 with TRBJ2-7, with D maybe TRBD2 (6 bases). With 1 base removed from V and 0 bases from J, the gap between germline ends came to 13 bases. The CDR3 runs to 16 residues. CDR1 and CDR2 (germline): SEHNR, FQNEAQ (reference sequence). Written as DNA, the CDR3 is TGTGCCAGCAGCTTAGAGTGGGAGGACCACTCCTACGAGCAGTACTTC. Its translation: CASSLEWEDHSYEQYF.

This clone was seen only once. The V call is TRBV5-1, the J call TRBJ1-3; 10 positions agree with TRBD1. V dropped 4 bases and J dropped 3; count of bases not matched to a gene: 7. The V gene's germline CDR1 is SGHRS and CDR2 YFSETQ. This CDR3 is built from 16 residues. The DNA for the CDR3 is TGCGCCAGCAGCGCAGGGACAGGGGATGGTGGAAACACCATATATTTT. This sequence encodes CASSAGTGDGGNTIYF.

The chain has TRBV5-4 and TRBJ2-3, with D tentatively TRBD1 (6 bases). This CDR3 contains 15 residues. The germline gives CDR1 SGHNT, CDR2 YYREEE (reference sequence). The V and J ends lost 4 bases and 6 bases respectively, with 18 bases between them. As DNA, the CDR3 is TGTGCCAGCAGCCCGAGGACAGTCGTCTTGGATACGCAGTATTTT. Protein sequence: CASSPRTVVLDTQYF.

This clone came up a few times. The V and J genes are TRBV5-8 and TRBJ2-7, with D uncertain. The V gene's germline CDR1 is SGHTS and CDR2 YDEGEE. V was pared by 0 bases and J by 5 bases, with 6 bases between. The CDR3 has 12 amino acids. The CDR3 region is CASSLDSNEQYF. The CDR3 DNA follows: TGTGCCAGCAGCTTGGATTCAAACGAGCAGTACTTC.

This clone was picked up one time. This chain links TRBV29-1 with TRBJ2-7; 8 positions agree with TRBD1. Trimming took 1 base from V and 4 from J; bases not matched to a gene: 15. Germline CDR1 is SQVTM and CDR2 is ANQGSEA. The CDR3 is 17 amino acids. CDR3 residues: CSVEAPWEDRVRYEQYF. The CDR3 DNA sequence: TGCAGCGTTGAAGCCCCCTGGGAGGACAGGGTCCGTTACGAGCAGTACTTC.

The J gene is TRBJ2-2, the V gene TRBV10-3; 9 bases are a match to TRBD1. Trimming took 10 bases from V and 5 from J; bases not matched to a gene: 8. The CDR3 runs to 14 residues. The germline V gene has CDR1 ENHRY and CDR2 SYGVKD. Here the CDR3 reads CATRPGQGTGELFF. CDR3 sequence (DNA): TGTGCCACCCGGCCAGGACAGGGGACCGGGGAGCTGTTTTTT.

CDR3 in amino acids: CASSLASGRAGETQYF. In DNA form, the CDR3 reads TGTGCCAGCAGCTTGGCTAGCGGGAGGGCCGGGGAGACCCAGTACTTC. The chain combines TRBV5-4 with TRBJ2-5; 12 bases match TRBD2. The CDR3 length is 16 residues. The trim removed 0 bases at V and 5 bases at J, leaving 5 bases unmatched. Germline CDR1 is SGHNT and CDR2 is YYREEE (reference sequence).

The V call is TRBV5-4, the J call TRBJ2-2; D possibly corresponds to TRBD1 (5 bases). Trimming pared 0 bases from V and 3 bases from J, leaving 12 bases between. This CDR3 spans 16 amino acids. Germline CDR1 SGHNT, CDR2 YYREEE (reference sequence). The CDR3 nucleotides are TGTGCCAGCAGCTTGGTCGGCAGGGCAGACACCGGGGAGCTGTTTTTT. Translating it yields CASSLVGRADTGELFF.

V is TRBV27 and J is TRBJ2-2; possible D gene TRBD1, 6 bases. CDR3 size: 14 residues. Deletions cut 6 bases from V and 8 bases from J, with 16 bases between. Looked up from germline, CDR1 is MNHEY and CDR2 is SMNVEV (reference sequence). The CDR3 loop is CASSPHRVEGELFF. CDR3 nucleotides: TGTGCCAGCAGCCCGCACAGGGTCGAAGGGGAGCTGTTTTTT.

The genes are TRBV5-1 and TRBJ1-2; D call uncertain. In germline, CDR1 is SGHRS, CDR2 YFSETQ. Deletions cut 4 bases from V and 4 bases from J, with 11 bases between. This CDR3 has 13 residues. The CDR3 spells CASSGGSLYGYTF. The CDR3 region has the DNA TGCGCCAGCAGCGGCGGGTCCCTCTATGGCTACACCTTC.

The DNA for the CDR3 is TGTGCCAGCAGACTTAACCTCGGGGGAGAGACCCAGTACTTC. Residues: CASRLNLGGETQYF. The chain links TRBV11-2 to TRBJ2-5; TRBD2 might be the D (6 bases). Germline lookup yields CDR1 SGHAT and CDR2 FQNNGV. This CDR3 region has 14 residues. Trimming left V 6 bases short and J 4 bases short, with 15 bases between.

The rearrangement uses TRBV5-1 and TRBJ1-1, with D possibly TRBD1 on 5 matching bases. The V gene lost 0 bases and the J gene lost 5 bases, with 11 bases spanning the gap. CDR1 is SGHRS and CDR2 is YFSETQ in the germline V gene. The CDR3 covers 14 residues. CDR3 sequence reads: CASSLGAGHTEAFF. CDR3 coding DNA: TGCGCCAGCAGCTTGGGGGCAGGGCATACTGAAGCTTTCTTT.

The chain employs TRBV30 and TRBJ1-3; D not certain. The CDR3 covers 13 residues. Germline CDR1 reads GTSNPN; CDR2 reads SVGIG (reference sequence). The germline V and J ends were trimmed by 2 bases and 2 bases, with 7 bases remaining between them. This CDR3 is CAWSPYTGNTIYF. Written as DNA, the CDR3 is TGTGCCTGGAGTCCCTATACTGGAAACACCATATATTTT.

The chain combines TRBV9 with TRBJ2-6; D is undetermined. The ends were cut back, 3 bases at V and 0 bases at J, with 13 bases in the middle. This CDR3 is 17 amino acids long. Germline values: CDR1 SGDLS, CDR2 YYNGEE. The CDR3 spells CASSALSGSSGANVLTF. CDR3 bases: TGTGCCAGCAGCGCTTTGTCAGGTAGCTCTGGGGCCAACGTCCTGACTTTC.

CDR3: CASSYSLGAGETQYF. The CDR3 DNA reads as TGTGCCAGCAGTTACTCGTTGGGGGCCGGGGAGACCCAGTACTTC. This chain connects TRBV6-5 to TRBJ2-5; D perhaps matches TRBD1 (6 bases). Germline assignment: CDR1 MNHEY and CDR2 SVGAGI. This CDR3 contains 15 residues. With 0 bases removed from V and 5 bases from J, the gap between germline ends came to 13 bases.

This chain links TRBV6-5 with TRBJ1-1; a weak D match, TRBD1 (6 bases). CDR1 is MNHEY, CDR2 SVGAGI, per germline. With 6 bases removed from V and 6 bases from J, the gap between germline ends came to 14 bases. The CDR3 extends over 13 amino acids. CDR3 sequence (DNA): TGTGCCAGCAGGCACTACAGGGTCCCTGAAGCTTTCTTT. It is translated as CASRHYRVPEAFF.

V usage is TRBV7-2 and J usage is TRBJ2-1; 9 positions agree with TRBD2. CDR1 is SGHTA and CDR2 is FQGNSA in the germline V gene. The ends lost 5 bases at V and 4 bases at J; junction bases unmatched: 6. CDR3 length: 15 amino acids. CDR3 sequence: CASSVTSGLYNEQFF. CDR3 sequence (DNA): TGTGCCAGCAGCGTGACTAGCGGTTTATACAATGAGCAGTTCTTC.

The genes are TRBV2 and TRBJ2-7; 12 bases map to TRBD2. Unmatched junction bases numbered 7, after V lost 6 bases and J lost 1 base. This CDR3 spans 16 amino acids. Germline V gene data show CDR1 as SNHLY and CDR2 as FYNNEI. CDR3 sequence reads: CASSQPGTSGSYEQYF. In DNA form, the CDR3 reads TGTGCCAGCAGCCAGCCCGGGACTAGCGGGTCCTACGAGCAGTACTTC.

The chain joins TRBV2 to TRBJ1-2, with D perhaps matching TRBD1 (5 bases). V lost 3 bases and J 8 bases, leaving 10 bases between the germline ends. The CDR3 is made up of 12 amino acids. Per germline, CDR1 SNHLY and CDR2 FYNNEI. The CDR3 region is CASSEGGVGYTF. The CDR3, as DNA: TGTGCCAGCAGTGAGGGGGGGGTCGGCTACACCTTC.

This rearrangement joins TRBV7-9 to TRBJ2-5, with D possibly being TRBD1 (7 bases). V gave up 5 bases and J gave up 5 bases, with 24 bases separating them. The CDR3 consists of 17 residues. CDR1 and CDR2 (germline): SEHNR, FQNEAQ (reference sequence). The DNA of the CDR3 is TGTGCCAGCAGCCCCCGGGAGTGGACAGGCCGTCGGGAGACCCAGTACTTC. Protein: CASSPREWTGRRETQYF.

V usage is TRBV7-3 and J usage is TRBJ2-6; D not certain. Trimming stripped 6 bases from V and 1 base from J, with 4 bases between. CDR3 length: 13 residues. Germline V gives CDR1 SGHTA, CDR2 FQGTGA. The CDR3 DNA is TGTGCCAGCAGGTCTTCTGGGGCCAACGTCCTGACTTTC. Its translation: CASRSSGANVLTF.

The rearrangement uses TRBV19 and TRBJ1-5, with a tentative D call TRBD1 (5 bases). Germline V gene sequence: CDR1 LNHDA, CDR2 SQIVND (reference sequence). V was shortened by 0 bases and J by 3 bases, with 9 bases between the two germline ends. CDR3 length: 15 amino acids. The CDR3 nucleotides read TGTGCCAGTAGTATAGAGGGGCTTACCAATCAGCCCCAGCATTTT. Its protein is CASSIEGLTNQPQHF.

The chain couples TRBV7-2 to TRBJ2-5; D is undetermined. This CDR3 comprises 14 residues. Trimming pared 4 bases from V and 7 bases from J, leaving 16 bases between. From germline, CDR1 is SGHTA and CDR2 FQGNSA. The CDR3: CASSSPFGGWTQYF. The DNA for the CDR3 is TGTGCCAGCAGCTCTCCGTTCGGTGGTTGGACCCAGTACTTC.

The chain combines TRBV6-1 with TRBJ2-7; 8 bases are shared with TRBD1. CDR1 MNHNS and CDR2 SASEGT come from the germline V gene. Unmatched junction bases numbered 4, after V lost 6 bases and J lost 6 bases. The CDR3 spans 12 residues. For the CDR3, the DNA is TGTGCCAGCAGCGTCACAGGGGGCGAGCAGTACTTC. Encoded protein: CASSVTGGEQYF.

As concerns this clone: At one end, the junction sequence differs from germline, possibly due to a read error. The CDR3, as DNA: TGTGCCAGCAGCCCCTGGACAGCAACGAATGAAAAACTGTTTTTT. Translated: CASSPWTATNEKLFF. V usage is TRBV7-2 and J usage is TRBJ1-4; possibly TRBD1 for D (6 bases). The germline V gene has CDR1 SGHTA and CDR2 FQGNSA. The CDR3 loop spans 15 amino acids.

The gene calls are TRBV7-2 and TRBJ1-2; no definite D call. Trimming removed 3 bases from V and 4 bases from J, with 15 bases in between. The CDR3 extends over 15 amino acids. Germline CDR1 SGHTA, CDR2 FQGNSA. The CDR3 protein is CASSFSPTLAYGYTF. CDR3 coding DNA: TGTGCCAGCAGCTTCTCGCCCACGCTAGCCTATGGCTACACCTTC. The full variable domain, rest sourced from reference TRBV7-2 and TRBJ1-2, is GAGVSQSPSNKVTEKGKDVELRCDPISGHTALYWYRQSLGQGLEFLIYFQGNSAPDKSGLPSDRFSAERTGGSVSTLTIQRTQQEDSAVYLCASSFSPTLAYGYTFGSGTRLTVV.

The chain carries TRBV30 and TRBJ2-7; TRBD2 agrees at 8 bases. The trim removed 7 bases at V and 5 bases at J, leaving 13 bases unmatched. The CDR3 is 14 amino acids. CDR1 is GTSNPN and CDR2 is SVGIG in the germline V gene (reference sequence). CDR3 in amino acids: CASQSGSRVDEQYF. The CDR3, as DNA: TGTGCCTCTCAAAGCGGGAGTCGCGTCGACGAGCAGTACTTC. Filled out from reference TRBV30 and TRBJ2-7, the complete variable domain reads SQTIHQWPATLVQPVGSPLSLECTVEGTSNPNLYWYRQAAGRGLQLLFYSVGIGQISSEVPQNLSASRPQDRQFILSSKKLLLSDSGFYLCASQSGSRVDEQYFGPGTRLTVT.